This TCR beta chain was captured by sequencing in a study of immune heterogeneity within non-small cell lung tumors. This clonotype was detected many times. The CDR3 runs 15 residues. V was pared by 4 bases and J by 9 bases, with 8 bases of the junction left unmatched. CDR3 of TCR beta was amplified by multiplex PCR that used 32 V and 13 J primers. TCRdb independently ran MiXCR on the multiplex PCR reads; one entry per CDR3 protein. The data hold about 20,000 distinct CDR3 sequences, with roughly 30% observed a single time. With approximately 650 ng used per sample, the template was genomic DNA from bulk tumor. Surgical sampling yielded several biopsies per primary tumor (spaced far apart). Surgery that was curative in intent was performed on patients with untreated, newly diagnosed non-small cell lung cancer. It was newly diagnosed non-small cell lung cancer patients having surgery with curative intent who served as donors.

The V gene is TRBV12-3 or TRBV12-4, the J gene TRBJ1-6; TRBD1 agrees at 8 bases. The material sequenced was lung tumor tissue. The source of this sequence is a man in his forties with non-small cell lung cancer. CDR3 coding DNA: TGTGCCAGCAGTTCCCCGGACAGGGCCGGTTCACCCCTCCACTTT. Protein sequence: CASSSPDRAGSPLHF.